Shown below are 20 T cell receptor beta chains from a single sample sequenced in a study of beta chain features in type 1 diabetes. No cognate antigen is known for these TCRs. Expressed TCRB transcripts got sequenced, as all isolated RNA was reverse transcribed. Assay: immunoSEQ multiplex PCR; the TCRdb copy retains only in-frame clones and omits some. Of 500,000 to 650,000 clones listed, under 15% were seen once; the top ten hold around 0.12%. General observations from the study: The study found moderately but significantly shorter TCRB CDR3s in all four CD4+ subsets of Type 1 diabetes patients.

Sequences were obtained from naive CD4+ T cells from blood. The receptors were gathered from a man aged 30 to 45 with type 1 diabetes.

V is TRBV5-1 and J is TRBJ1-2; D gene ambiguous. The CDR3 is made up of 13 amino acids. CDR1 is SGHRS and CDR2 is YFSETQ in the germline V gene. Deletions cut 1 base from V and 2 bases from J, with 6 bases between. CDR3 DNA: TGCGCCAGCAGCTTGCTCACCAACTATGGCTACACCTTC. Translated: CASSLLTNYGYTF.

The chain carries TRBV28 and TRBJ1-6; no reliable D call. The length of the CDR3 is 15 residues. Trimming shortened V by 5 bases and J by 8 bases, and 16 bases separated the two germline ends. CDR1 and CDR2 (germline): MDHEN, SYDVKM. CDR3 region: CASSGGTAGDSPLHF. The CDR3 bases are TGTGCCAGCAGTGGCGGTACCGCCGGGGATTCACCCCTCCACTTT.

This clone was observed at least ten times. This sequence joins TRBV5-4 and TRBJ2-3, with D hard to call. V was trimmed by 4 bases and J by 3 bases, leaving 9 bases between them. The CDR3 runs 13 residues. The germline CDR1 and CDR2 sequences are SGHNT and YYREEE (reference sequence). Here the CDR3 reads CASSSTATDTQYF. The CDR3 DNA is TGTGCCAGCAGCAGCACCGCGACAGATACGCAGTATTTT.

The chain links TRBV30 to TRBJ2-5; D possibly matches TRBD1 or TRBD2 (5 bases each). Germline V CDR1 and CDR2: GTSNPN, SVGIG (reference sequence). The CDR3 is 15 amino acids. V dropped 5 bases and J dropped 5 bases, with 21 bases sitting between them. CDR3 DNA: TGTGCCTGGGTCCCCGGGGACCCCGTCGGGGAGACCCAGTACTTC. Translating gives CAWVPGDPVGETQYF. Full variable domain (missing parts from reference TRBV30 and TRBJ2-5): SQTIHQWPATLVQPVGSPLSLECTVEGTSNPNLYWYRQAAGRGLQLLFYSVGIGQISSEVPQNLSASRPQDRQFILSSKKLLLSDSGFYLCAWVPGDPVGETQYFGPGTRLLVL.

This clone has only a few counts. V usage is TRBV5-4 and J usage is TRBJ2-2; maybe TRBD2 (6 bases). In germline, CDR1 is SGHNT, CDR2 YYREEE (reference sequence). V lost 4 bases, J lost 6 bases, and 16 bases lay in between. The CDR3 is 15 residues long. The CDR3 protein is CASSEGGLSSGELFF. DNA for the CDR3: TGTGCCAGCAGCGAGGGTGGACTATCATCCGGGGAGCTGTTTTTT.

This clone turned up a few times. The chain links TRBV18 to TRBJ2-7; possibly TRBD2 for D (5 bases). Germline V gene lookup returns CDR1 KGHSH and CDR2 LQKENI. The V end was cut by 0 bases, the J end by 5 bases, with 11 bases between. The CDR3 totals 14 residues. CDR3 nucleotide sequence: TGTGCCAGCTCACCACCGTCTCGAGGGAACGAGCAGTACTTC. Amino acids: CASSPPSRGNEQYF.

The chain combines TRBV4-2 with TRBJ2-3; 15 bases line up with TRBD2. V shed 0 bases, J shed 1 base, and the junction held 2 bases outside the gene matches. The germline CDR1 and CDR2 sequences are LGHNA and YNFKEQ. The CDR3 is 18 residues long. The CDR3: CASSQEGLAGGRTDTQYF. DNA of the CDR3: TGTGCCAGCAGCCAAGAGGGACTAGCGGGAGGACGCACAGATACGCAGTATTTT.

The V gene is TRBV7-2, the J gene TRBJ2-7; possibly TRBD1 for D (6 bases). The CDR3 extends over 15 amino acids. The V and J ends lost 5 bases and 7 bases respectively, with 21 bases between them. CDR1 and CDR2 (germline): SGHTA, FQGNSA. CDR3 in DNA: TGTGCCAGCAGCCACAGGGACCTCGACTTGGGTGAGCAGTACTTC. Translation gives CASSHRDLDLGEQYF. The full variable domain, with the rest looked up from reference TRBV7-2 and TRBJ2-7, is GAGVSQSPSNKVTEKGKDVELRCDPISGHTALYWYRQSLGQGLEFLIYFQGNSAPDKSGLPSDRFSAERTGGSVSTLTIQRTQQEDSAVYLCASSHRDLDLGEQYFGPGTRLTVT.

V usage is TRBV7-2 and J usage is TRBJ2-2; D may match TRBD1 or TRBD2 (5 bases each). The ends were cut back, 2 bases at V and 3 bases at J, with 16 bases in the middle. The CDR3 length is 17 residues. Germline V gives CDR1 SGHTA, CDR2 FQGNSA. This CDR3 is CASSLMGPPHDTGELFF. CDR3 sequence (DNA): TGTGCCAGCAGCTTAATGGGACCCCCTCATGACACCGGGGAGCTGTTTTTT.

This chain uses TRBV29-1 with TRBJ2-1, with D possibly being TRBD2 (5 bases). CDR1 and CDR2 (germline): SQVTM, ANQGSEA. The V gene lost 7 bases and the J gene lost 6 bases, with 16 bases spanning the gap. The CDR3 has 13 residues. CDR3 loop: CSGVYEGVNEQFF. CDR3 in DNA: TGCAGCGGCGTCTATGAGGGTGTCAATGAGCAGTTCTTC.

V usage is TRBV7-8 and J usage is TRBJ2-2, with 9 bases aligning to TRBD1. The V gene end was trimmed by 3 bases and the J gene end by 5 bases; junction bases not matched to a gene: 4. The CDR3 runs to 15 residues. CDR1 is SGHVS and CDR2 is FQNEAQ in the germline V gene. The CDR3 coding sequence is TGTGCCAGCAGCTTCAGGGACAGGGCAACCGGGGAGCTGTTTTTT. It translates to CASSFRDRATGELFF.

This clone was seen only a few times. The rearrangement links TRBV30 to TRBJ1-4; D is perhaps TRBD1 (5 bases). In germline, CDR1 is GTSNPN, CDR2 SVGIG (reference sequence). Trimming shortened V by 0 bases and J by 0 bases, and 20 bases separated the two germline ends. This CDR3 spans 19 amino acids. As DNA, the CDR3 is TGTGCCTGGAGTGTACATCAGGGCCGAAAGGGGACAACTAATGAAAAACTGTTTTTT. Translation: CAWSVHQGRKGTTNEKLFF.

This clone appeared a few times. The chain recombines TRBV7-2 with TRBJ1-2; a possible D gene is TRBD1 (5 bases). The CDR3 totals 16 residues. The V and J ends lost 1 base and 10 bases respectively, with 22 bases between them. Germline CDR1 is SGHTA and CDR2 is FQGNSA. In nucleotides, the CDR3 is TGTGCCAGCAGCTTAGACACAGGACGCCCCCTTGGAGACTACACCTTC. As protein: CASSLDTGRPLGDYTF.

This chain joins TRBV27 and TRBJ2-5; 9 positions match TRBD1. In germline, CDR1 is MNHEY, CDR2 SMNVEV (reference sequence). The CDR3 consists of 16 residues. V was pared by 5 bases and J by 2 bases, with 9 bases of the junction left unmatched. The CDR3 DNA is TGTGCCAGCAGTACATCACAGGGGGCTCTACAAGAGACCCAGTACTTC. Its translation is CASSTSQGALQETQYF.

The sample holds a few counts of this clone. The V gene is TRBV7-9, the J gene TRBJ1-1; a weak D match, TRBD1 (5 bases). Trimming cost V 5 bases and J 6 bases, with 7 bases left between them. CDR1 is SEHNR and CDR2 is FQNEAQ in the germline V gene (reference sequence). CDR3 length equals 11 residues. The CDR3 region is CASSQTAEAFF. CDR3 coding DNA: TGTGCCAGCAGCCAGACAGCTGAAGCTTTCTTT.

This clone has a handful of counts. The rearrangement links TRBV9 to TRBJ1-2, with D tentatively TRBD1 (5 bases). The CDR3 is made up of 14 amino acids. V lost 7 bases and J lost 2, with 15 bases in between. Germline V gene lookup returns CDR1 SGDLS and CDR2 YYNGEE. CDR3 sequence: CASSWGVKNYGYTF. The CDR3 nucleotides read TGTGCCAGCTCCTGGGGGGTGAAGAACTATGGCTACACCTTC.

In this sample, this clone turned up a few times. The chain couples TRBV6-5 to TRBJ2-7; 7 bases line up with TRBD2. The CDR3 extends over 16 amino acids. Trimming at V came to 3 bases and at J to 3 bases, leaving 11 bases not matched to a gene. CDR1 is MNHEY, CDR2 SVGAGI, per germline. CDR3 region: CASSYSAAGEDYEQYF. The CDR3 DNA reads TGTGCCAGCAGTTATTCCGCCGCGGGGGAGGACTACGAGCAGTACTTC.

This clone was detected a few times. The V and J genes are TRBV29-1 and TRBJ2-7; no firm D call. From germline, CDR1 is SQVTM and CDR2 ANQGSEA. The CDR3 consists of 13 residues. Trimming took 4 bases from V and 2 from J, leaving 12 bases between them. The CDR3 region is CSVGGRTTYEQYF. The CDR3 DNA reads TGCAGCGTTGGCGGCAGAACTACCTACGAGCAGTACTTC.

The genes are TRBV9 and TRBJ2-1; 8 bases align to TRBD1. J gave up 3 bases and V 3 bases, and 8 bases lay outside the gene matches. This CDR3 has 16 residues. The germline CDR1 and CDR2 sequences are SGDLS and YYNGEE. CDR3 amino acids: CASSARDRFYYNEQFF. The CDR3 DNA follows: TGTGCCAGCAGCGCGAGGGACAGGTTCTACTACAATGAGCAGTTCTTC.

This clone was seen a few times. The genes are TRBV20-1 and TRBJ1-2; D might be TRBD1 (6 bases). Germline CDR1 DFQATT, CDR2 SNEGSKA (reference sequence). The CDR3 is made up of 11 amino acids. CDR3: CTADRAYGYTF. In nucleotides, the CDR3 is TGCACTGCGGACAGAGCCTATGGCTACACCTTC.